This T cell receptor beta chain was found in a study of CD8 T cells in ankylosing spondylitis. Study-level findings and limits: There was a TCR beta motif, made of 7 to 9 highly homologous variants, that appeared characteristic of ankylosing spondylitis blood. Disease-linked clones bore a CD8+ phenotype, appearing relatively rarely in peripheral blood. From matched ankylosing spondylitis synovial fluid, disease-linked clones were reportedly recovered at significantly enriched levels.

Trimming cost V 1 base and J 3 bases, with 10 bases left between them. This CDR3 comprises 14 residues. Germline-derived CDR1 and CDR2 are KGHSY and FQNENV. Quantitative barcoded 5'-RACE was used to prepare TCR beta libraries. TCRdb redid the calling of the 5' RACE reads with MiXCR, one entry per CDR3 protein. The data show fewer than 400,000 distinct CDR3 sequences, around 8% seen once. On this clonotype itself: The antigen remains undetermined.

This receptor was taken from a male donor with ankylosing spondylitis. The chain recombines TRBV16 with TRBJ2-7, with D uncertain. The sequencing input was blood, either unsorted or a sorted T cell fraction (not recorded which). The CDR3 is CASSQFGEFYEQYF. The CDR3 nucleotides read TGTGCCAGCAGCCAATTCGGCGAATTCTACGAGCAGTACTTC.